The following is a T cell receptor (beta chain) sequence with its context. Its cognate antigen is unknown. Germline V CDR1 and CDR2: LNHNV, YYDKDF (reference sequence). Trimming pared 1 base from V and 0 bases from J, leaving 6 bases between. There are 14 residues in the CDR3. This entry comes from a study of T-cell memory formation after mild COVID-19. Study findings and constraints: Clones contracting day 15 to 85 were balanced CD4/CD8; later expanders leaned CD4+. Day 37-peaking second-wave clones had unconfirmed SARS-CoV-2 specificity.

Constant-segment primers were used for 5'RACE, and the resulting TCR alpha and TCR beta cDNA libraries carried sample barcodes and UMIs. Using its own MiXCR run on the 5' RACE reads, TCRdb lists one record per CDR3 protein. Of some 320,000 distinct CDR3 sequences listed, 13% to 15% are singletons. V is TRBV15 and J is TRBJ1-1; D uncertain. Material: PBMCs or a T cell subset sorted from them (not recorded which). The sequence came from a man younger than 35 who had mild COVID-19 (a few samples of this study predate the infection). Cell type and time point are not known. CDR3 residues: CATSRVELNTEAFF. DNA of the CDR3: TGTGCCACCAGCAGAGTGGAGTTGAACACTGAAGCTTTCTTT.